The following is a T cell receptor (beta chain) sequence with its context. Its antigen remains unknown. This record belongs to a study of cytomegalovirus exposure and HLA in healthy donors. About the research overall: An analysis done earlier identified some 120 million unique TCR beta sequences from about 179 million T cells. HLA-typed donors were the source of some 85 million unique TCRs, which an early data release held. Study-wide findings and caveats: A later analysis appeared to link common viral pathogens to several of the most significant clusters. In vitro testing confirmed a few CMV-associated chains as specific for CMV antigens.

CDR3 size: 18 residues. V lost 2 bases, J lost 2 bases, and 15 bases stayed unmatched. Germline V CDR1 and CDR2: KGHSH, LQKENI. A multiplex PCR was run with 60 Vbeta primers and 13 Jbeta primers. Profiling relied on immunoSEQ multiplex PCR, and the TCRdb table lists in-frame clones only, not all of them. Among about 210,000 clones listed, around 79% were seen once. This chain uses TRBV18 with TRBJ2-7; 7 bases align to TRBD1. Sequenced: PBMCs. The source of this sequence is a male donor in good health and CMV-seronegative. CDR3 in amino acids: CASSPGAGGHRPPYEQYF. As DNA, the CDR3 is TGTGCCAGCTCACCAGGAGCAGGGGGACACCGCCCCCCCTACGAGCAGTACTTC.